These 16 T cell receptor beta chains were sequenced from one sample in a study of blood T cell repertoires in COVID-19. Repertoires were generated with immunoSEQ multiplex PCR, while TCRdb's copy carries only in-frame clones and drops some. Among 200,000 to 250,000 clones listed, under 90% were seen once. The sequencing sample was made of peripheral blood. The receptors were sampled from a man aged 60 to 75 who had recovered from COVID-19.

This clone was recorded once. This CDR3 is CASSLVLLGGTDTQYF. The CDR3 DNA follows: TGCGCCAGCAGCTTGGTACTTCTGGGCGGCACAGATACGCAGTATTTT. This chain links TRBV5-1 with TRBJ2-3; the D is unclear. The CDR3 covers 16 residues. Germline V gene data show CDR1 as SGHRS and CDR2 as YFSETQ. Trimming took 0 bases from V and 1 from J, leaving 12 bases between them.

The rearrangement joins TRBV3-1 (or the pseudogene TRBV3-2) to TRBJ2-1, with 11 bases identical to TRBD2. The germline gives CDR1 LGHDT, CDR2 YNNKEL (reference sequence). This CDR3 spans 13 amino acids. Unmatched junction bases numbered 7, after V lost 4 bases and J lost 14 bases. CDR3 in DNA: TGTGCCAGCAGCCCACTAGCGGGAGTCTTGAAGTTCTTC. Translated: CASSPLAGVLKFF.

The rearrangement uses TRBV6-4 and TRBJ1-6; TRBD1 is a possible D gene (5 bases). Trimming cost V 3 bases and J 8 bases, with 14 bases left between them. CDR3 length equals 15 residues. Germline lookup yields CDR1 MRHNA and CDR2 SNTAGT. The CDR3 region is CASSEGRGRDSPLHF. For the CDR3, the DNA is TGTGCCAGCAGTGAAGGAAGGGGAAGGGATTCACCCCTCCACTTT.

The V gene is TRBV19, the J gene TRBJ1-2, with a possible D match to TRBD1 (5 bases). The CDR3 consists of 16 residues. V lost 7 bases and J 6 bases, leaving 24 bases between the germline ends. Germline V gives CDR1 LNHDA, CDR2 SQIVND (reference sequence). The CDR3 is CASTKMKTDGSDGYTF. In nucleotides, the CDR3 is TGTGCCAGTACCAAGATGAAGACAGACGGTTCCGATGGCTACACCTTC.

The V call is TRBV14, the J call TRBJ1-2; TRBD1 agrees at 8 bases. CDR1 and CDR2 from the germline V gene are SGHDN and FVKESK. V lost 4 bases and J lost 8; bases outside the gene matches: 12. The CDR3 loop spans 15 amino acids. This CDR3 reads CASSPYSTGAGGYTF. As DNA, the CDR3 is TGTGCCAGCAGCCCGTACTCGACAGGGGCGGGGGGCTACACCTTC.

This clone came up a few times. The chain uses TRBV28 and TRBJ2-3; D gene ambiguous. The CDR3 runs 13 residues. Trimming cost V 6 bases and J 4 bases, with 11 bases left between them. The germline V gene encodes CDR1 MDHEN and CDR2 SYDVKM. CDR3 DNA: TGTGCCAGCAGGAAACATCGGGCAGATACGCAGTATTTT. Amino acids: CASRKHRADTQYF.

Notes on this clone: Additional DNA sequences in this sample encode the identical CDR3. V gene TRBV7-3 combines with J gene TRBJ2-7; D possibly corresponds to TRBD2 (5 bases). From germline, CDR1 is SGHTA and CDR2 FQGTGA. The CDR3 has 14 amino acids. V lost 2 bases to trimming and J lost 3 bases, with 11 bases between them. CDR3 DNA sequence: TGTGCCAGCAGCTTAGATCCGGGGAGCTACGAGCAGTACTTC. It yields the protein CASSLDPGSYEQYF.

The V call is TRBV6-2 or TRBV6-3, the J call TRBJ2-4; 8 bases fit TRBD2. The V and J ends lost 2 bases and 3 bases, in that order; junction bases with no gene match: 6. This CDR3 is 16 amino acids long. Germline V gene lookup returns CDR1 MNHEY and CDR2 SVGEGT. CDR3 sequence (DNA): TGTGCCAGCAGTTACAGCGGGAGAGCTGACAAAAACATTCAGTACTTC. Residues: CASSYSGRADKNIQYF.

The V gene is TRBV7-9, the J gene TRBJ1-1; perhaps TRBD1 as D (5 bases). The germline V and J ends were trimmed by 6 bases and 1 base, with 9 bases remaining between them. Germline V gene lookup returns CDR1 SEHNR and CDR2 FQNEAQ (reference sequence). The CDR3 spans 13 residues. The CDR3 DNA is TGTGCCAGCAGGTCTAGGGGGAACACTGAAGCTTTCTTT. Its protein product is CASRSRGNTEAFF. Full variable domain (remainder filled in from reference TRBV7-9 and TRBJ1-1): DTGVSQNPRHKITKRGQNVTFRCDPISEHNRLYWYRQTLGQGPEFLTYFQNEAQLEKSRLLSDRFSAERPKGSFSTLEIQRTEQGDSAMYLCASRSRGNTEAFFGQGTRLTVV.

CDR3 residues: CASKGGQPHQPQHF. The DNA for the CDR3 is TGTGCCAGCAAAGGAGGACAGCCTCATCAGCCCCAGCATTTT. The chain carries TRBV2 and TRBJ1-5; possible D gene TRBD1, 6 bases. Germline CDR1 SNHLY, CDR2 FYNNEI. V lost 7 bases and J 5 bases, leaving 15 bases between the germline ends. This CDR3 is built from 14 residues. Together with reference TRBV2 and TRBJ1-5, the CDR3 gives the full variable domain: EPEVTQTPSHQVTQMGQEVILRCVPISNHLYFYWYRQILGQKVEFLVSFYNNEISEKSEIFDDQFSVERPDGSNFTLKIRSTKLEDSAMYFCASKGGQPHQPQHFGDGTRLSIL.

The chain recombines TRBV2 with TRBJ2-3; TRBD1 agrees at 9 bases. The germline V gene encodes CDR1 SNHLY and CDR2 FYNNEI. The CDR3 sequence is 13 residues long. The J segment lost 6 bases and the V segment lost 7 bases, leaving 5 bases of the junction unmatched. The CDR3: CASKQGAWDTQYF. CDR3 in DNA: TGTGCCAGCAAACAGGGGGCTTGGGATACGCAGTATTTT.

This clone was counted a few times. The rearrangement uses TRBV5-1 and TRBJ2-7, with a weak D call TRBD1 (6 bases). This CDR3 contains 16 residues. V was pared by 4 bases and J by 3 bases, with 20 bases between. Germline CDR1 and CDR2: SGHRS and YFSETQ. The CDR3 nucleotides read TGCGCCAGCAGCCTGGTGCAGGGGCGCATCGGCTACGAGCAGTACTTC. It encodes CASSLVQGRIGYEQYF.

In this sample, this clone turned up a few times. V usage is TRBV7-9 and J usage is TRBJ1-6, with D maybe TRBD1 (5 bases). Trimming removed 5 bases at V and 10 bases at J, with 15 bases between. The CDR3 is 14 residues long. In germline, CDR1 is SEHNR, CDR2 FQNEAQ (reference sequence). CDR3 protein: CASSPNKEGSPLHF. DNA of the CDR3: TGTGCCAGCAGCCCTAATAAGGAGGGGTCACCCCTCCACTTT.

The chain couples TRBV7-3 to TRBJ2-3, with TRBD2 identical over 7 bases. V gave up 5 bases and J gave up 4 bases; unmatched junction bases: 12. The germline V gene has CDR1 SGHTA and CDR2 FQGTGA. The CDR3 length is 16 residues. The CDR3 loop is CASSLTGGSNSDTQYF. The CDR3 DNA follows: TGTGCCAGCAGCCTTACTGGCGGGAGTAACTCAGATACGCAGTATTTT.

The chain couples TRBV28 to TRBJ1-2; D gene unclear. The CDR3 length is 15 residues. Germline values: CDR1 MDHEN, CDR2 SYDVKM. Trimming stripped 1 base from V and 2 bases from J, with 11 bases between. The CDR3 bases are TGTGCCAGCAGTTTATTGGCCCCAGGCAACTATGGCTACACCTTC. Protein sequence: CASSLLAPGNYGYTF.

This chain connects TRBV23-1 to TRBJ1-2; 10 bases align to TRBD1. TRBV23-1 is labeled an ORF, and its function is uncertain. After removal of 6 bases from V and 3 bases from J, the junction contained 4 bases not matched to a gene. This CDR3 contains 14 residues. The CDR3 bases are TGCGCCAGCAGAAAGACAGGGGGCGACTATGGCTACACCTTC. Amino acid sequence: CASRKTGGDYGYTF.